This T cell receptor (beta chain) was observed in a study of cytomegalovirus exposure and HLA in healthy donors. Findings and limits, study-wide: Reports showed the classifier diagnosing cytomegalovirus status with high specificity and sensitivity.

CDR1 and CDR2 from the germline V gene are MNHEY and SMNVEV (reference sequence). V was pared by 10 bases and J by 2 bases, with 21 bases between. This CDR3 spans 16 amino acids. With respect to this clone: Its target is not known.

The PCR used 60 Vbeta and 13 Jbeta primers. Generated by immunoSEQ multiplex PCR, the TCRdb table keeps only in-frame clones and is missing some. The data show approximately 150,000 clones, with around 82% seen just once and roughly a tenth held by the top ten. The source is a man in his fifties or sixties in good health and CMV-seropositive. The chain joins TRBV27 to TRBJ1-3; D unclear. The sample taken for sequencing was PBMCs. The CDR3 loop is CATKSLSGFAGNTIYF. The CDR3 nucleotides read TGTGCCACCAAATCATTGTCGGGTTTCGCTGGAAACACCATATATTTT.